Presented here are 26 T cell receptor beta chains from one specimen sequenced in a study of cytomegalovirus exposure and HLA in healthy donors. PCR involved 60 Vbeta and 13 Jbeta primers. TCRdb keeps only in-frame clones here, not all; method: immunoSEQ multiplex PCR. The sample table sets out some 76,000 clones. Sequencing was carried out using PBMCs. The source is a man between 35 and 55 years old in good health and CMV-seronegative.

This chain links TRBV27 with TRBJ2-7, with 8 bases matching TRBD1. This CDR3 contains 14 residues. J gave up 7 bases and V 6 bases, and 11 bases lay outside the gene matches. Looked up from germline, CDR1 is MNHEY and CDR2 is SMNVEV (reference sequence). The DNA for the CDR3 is TGTGCCAGCAGCTGGACAGGGACGGTTGGGGAGCAGTACTTC. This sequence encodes CASSWTGTVGEQYF.

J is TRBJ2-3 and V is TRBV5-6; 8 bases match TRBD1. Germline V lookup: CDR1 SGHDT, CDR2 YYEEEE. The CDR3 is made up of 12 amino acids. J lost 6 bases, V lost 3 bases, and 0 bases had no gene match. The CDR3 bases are TGTGCCAGCAGCTGGGACAGGGATACGCAGTATTTT. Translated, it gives CASSWDRDTQYF.

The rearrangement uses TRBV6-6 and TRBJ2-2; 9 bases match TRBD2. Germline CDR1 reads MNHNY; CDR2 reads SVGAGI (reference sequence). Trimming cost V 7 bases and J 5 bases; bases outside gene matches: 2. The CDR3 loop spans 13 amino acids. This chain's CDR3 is CASTLAGTGELFF. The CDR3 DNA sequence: TGTGCCAGCACTCTAGCGGGGACCGGGGAGCTGTTTTTT.

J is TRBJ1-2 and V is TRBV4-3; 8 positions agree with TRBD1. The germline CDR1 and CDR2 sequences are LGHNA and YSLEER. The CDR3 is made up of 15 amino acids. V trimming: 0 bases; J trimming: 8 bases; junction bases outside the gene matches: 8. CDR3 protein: CASSQDLQGASGYTF. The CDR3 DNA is TGCGCCAGCAGCCAAGATCTCCAGGGGGCCAGCGGCTACACCTTC.

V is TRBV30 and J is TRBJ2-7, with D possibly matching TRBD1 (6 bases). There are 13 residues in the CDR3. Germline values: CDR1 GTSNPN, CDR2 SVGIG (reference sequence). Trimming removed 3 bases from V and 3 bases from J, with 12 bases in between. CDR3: CAWSPGTSYEQYF. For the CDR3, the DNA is TGTGCCTGGAGCCCGGGGACAAGCTACGAGCAGTACTTC.

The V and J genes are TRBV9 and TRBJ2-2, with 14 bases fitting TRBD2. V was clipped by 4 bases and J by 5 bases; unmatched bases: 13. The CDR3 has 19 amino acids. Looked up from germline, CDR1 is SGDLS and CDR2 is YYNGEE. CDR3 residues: CASSIGTSGRRRGTGELFF. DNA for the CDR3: TGTGCCAGCAGCATCGGGACTAGCGGGAGACGACGCGGAACCGGGGAGCTGTTTTTT.

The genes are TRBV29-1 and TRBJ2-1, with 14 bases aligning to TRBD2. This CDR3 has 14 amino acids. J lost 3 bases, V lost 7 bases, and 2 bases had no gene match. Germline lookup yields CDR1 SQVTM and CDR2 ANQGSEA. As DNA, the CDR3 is TGCAGCGCCGGGACTAGCGGGAGCTACAATGAGCAGTTCTTC. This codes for CSAGTSGSYNEQFF.

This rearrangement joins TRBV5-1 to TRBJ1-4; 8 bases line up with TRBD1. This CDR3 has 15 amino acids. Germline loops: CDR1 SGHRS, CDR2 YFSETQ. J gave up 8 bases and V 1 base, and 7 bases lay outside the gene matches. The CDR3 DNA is TGCGCCAGCAGCTTGAATCCAGGGGGCGCGGAAAAACTGTTTTTT. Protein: CASSLNPGGAEKLFF.

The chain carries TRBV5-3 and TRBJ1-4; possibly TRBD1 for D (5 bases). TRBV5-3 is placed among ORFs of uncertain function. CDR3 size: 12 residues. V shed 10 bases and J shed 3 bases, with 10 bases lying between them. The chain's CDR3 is CAHTGANEKLFF. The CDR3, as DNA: TGTGCCCACACGGGGGCTAATGAAAAACTGTTTTTT.

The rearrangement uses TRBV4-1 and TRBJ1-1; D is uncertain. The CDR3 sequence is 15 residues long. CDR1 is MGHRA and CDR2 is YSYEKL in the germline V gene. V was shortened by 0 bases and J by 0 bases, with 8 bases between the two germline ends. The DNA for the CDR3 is TGCGCCAGCAGCCAAGATCCCGTGTTGAACACTGAAGCTTTCTTT. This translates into CASSQDPVLNTEAFF.

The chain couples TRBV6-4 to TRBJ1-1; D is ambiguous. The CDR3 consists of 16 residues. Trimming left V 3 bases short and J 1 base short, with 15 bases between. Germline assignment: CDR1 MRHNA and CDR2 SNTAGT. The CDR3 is CASSESPLSGNTEAFF. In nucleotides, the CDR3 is TGTGCCAGCAGTGAAAGCCCTCTGTCGGGGAACACTGAAGCTTTCTTT.

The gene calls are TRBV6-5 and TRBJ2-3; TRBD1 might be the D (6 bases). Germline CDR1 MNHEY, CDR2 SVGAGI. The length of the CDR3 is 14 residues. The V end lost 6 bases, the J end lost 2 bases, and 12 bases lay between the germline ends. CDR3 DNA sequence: TGTGCCAGCAGCCAGGGGCGGGCCACAGATACGCAGTATTTT. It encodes CASSQGRATDTQYF.

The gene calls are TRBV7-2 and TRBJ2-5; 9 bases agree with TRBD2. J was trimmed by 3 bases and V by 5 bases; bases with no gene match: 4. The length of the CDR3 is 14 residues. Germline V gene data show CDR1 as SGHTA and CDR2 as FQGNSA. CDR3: CASSQRGAEETQYF. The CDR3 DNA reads TGTGCCAGCAGCCAGCGGGGGGCCGAAGAGACCCAGTACTTC.

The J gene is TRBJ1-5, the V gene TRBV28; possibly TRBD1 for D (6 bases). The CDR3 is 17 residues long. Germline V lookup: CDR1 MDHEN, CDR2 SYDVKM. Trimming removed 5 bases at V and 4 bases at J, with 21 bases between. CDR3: CASSLHLMGALNQPQHF. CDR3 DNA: TGTGCCAGCAGTCTCCACCTTATGGGGGCTCTAAATCAGCCCCAGCATTTT.

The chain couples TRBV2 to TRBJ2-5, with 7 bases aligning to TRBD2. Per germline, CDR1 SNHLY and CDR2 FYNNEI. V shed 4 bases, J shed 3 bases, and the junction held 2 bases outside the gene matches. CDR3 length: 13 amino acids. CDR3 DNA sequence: TGTGCCAGCAGTGGGGACTATGAAGAGACCCAGTACTTC. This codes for CASSGDYEETQYF.

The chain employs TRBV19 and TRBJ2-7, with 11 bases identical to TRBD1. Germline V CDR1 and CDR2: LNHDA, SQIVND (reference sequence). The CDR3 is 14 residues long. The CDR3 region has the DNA TGTGCGACGAAGAGGACAGGGGGCGGCTACGAGCAGTACTTC. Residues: CATKRTGGGYEQYF.

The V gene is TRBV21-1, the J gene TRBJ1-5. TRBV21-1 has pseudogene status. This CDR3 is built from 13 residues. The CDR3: CASYEVSNQPQHF. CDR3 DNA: TGTGCCAGCTACGAGGTTAGCAATCAGCCCCAGCATTTT.

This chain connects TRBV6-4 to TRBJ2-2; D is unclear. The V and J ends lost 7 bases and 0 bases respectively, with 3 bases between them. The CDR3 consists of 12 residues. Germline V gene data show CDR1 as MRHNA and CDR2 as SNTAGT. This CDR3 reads CASTSNTGELFF. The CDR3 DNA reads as TGTGCCAGCACCTCGAACACCGGGGAGCTGTTTTTT.

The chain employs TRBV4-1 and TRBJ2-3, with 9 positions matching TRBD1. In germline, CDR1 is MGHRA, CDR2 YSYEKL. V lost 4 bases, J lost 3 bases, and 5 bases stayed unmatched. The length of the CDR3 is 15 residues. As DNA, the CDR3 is TGCGCCAGCAGCCCGCGACAGGGGGGGACAGATACGCAGTATTTT. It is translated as CASSPRQGGTDTQYF.

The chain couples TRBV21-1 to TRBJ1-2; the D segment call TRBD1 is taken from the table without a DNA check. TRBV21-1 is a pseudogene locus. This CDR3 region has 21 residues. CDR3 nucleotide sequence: TGTGCCAGCAGCAATAAGCCGGCCAGACAGGGGTTCGATTCCTTCAACTATGGCTACACCTTC. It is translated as CASSNKPARQGFDSFNYGYTF.

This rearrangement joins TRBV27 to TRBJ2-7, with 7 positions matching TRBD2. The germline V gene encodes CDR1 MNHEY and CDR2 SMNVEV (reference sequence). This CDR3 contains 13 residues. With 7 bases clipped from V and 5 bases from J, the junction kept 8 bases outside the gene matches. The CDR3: CASTERGGDEQYF. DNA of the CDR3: TGTGCCAGCACTGAGCGGGGCGGGGACGAGCAGTACTTC.

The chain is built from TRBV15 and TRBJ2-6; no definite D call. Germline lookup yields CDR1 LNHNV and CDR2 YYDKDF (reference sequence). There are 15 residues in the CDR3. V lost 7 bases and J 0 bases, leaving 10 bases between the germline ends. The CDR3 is CATTNQDSGANVLTF. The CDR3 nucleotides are TGTGCCACCACTAACCAAGACTCTGGGGCCAACGTCCTGACTTTC.

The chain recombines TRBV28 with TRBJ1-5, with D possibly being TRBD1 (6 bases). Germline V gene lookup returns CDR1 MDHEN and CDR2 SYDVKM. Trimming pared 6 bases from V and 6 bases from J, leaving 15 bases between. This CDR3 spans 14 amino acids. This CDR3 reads CASRENRDTQPQHF. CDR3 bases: TGTGCCAGCAGGGAAAACCGGGACACTCAGCCCCAGCATTTT.

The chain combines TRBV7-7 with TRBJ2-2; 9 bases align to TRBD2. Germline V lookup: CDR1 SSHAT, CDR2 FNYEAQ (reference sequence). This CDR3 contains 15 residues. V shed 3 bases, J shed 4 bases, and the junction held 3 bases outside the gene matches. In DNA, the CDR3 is TGTGCCAGCAGCTTTCTTAGCGGGGGCACCGGGGAGCTGTTTTTT. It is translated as CASSFLSGGTGELFF.

The CDR3 DNA follows: TGTGCCAGCAGCTCTCCCCCCGGACTAGCGGGGGCAGATACGCAGTATTTT. Protein product: CASSSPPGLAGADTQYF. J is TRBJ2-3 and V is TRBV5-4, with TRBD2 matching 13 bases. Trimming at V came to 3 bases and at J to 4 bases, leaving 8 bases not matched to a gene. This CDR3 has 17 amino acids. The germline V gene has CDR1 SGHNT and CDR2 YYREEE (reference sequence).

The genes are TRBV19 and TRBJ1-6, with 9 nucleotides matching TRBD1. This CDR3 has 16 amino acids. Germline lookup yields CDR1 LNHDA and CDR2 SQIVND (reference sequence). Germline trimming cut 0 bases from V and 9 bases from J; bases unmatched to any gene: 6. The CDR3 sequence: CASSIEPGTGRSPLHF. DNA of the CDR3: TGTGCCAGTAGTATAGAGCCGGGGACAGGGCGTTCACCCCTCCACTTT.